This passage covers 27 T cell receptor beta chains from one sample sequenced in a study of technical replicates of blood from a few donors. Profiled with immunoSEQ multiplex PCR; TCRdb holds only in-frame clones, not every one. In the table there are some 80,000 clones, around nine tenths of which are singletons. The sample consisted of T cells isolated from PBMCs. All receptors derive from a human donor in good health.

V is TRBV28 and J is TRBJ2-7; 7 bases are a match to TRBD2. There are 11 residues in the CDR3. Per the germline V gene, CDR1 is MDHEN and CDR2 is SYDVKM. After removal of 11 bases from V and 4 bases from J, the junction contained 5 bases not matched to a gene. The CDR3 reads CALGGKYEQYF. As DNA, the CDR3 is TGTGCCCTGGGGGGGAAGTACGAGCAGTACTTC.

This clone occurred once. V is TRBV27 and J is TRBJ2-7; TRBD2 aligns across 8 bases. Germline V lookup: CDR1 MNHEY, CDR2 SMNVEV (reference sequence). CDR3 size: 14 residues. Unmatched junction bases numbered 6, after V lost 5 bases and J lost 3 bases. The CDR3 spells CASSISSGYYEQYF. As DNA, the CDR3 is TGTGCCAGCAGTATCTCTAGCGGGTACTACGAGCAGTACTTC.

As concerns this clone: The sample holds other DNA sequences that translate to the same CDR3. The V and J genes are TRBV5-1 and TRBJ2-5; 9 positions match TRBD1. Trimming took 0 bases from V and 3 from J; bases not matched to a gene: 0. CDR3 length equals 14 residues. Germline V gene sequence: CDR1 SGHRS, CDR2 YFSETQ. The CDR3 spells CASSLGTGEETQYF. CDR3 DNA: TGCGCCAGCAGCTTGGGGACAGGGGAAGAGACCCAGTACTTC.

This chain uses TRBV7-9 with TRBJ2-1; maybe TRBD1 (6 bases). From germline, CDR1 is SEHNR and CDR2 FQNEAQ (reference sequence). There are 12 residues in the CDR3. V dropped 5 bases and J dropped 14 bases, with 16 bases sitting between them. CDR3 sequence reads: CASSREQGLEFF. The CDR3 bases are TGTGCCAGCAGCCGTGAGCAGGGGTTGGAGTTCTTC. Full variable domain (outside the CDR3, taken from reference TRBV7-9 and TRBJ2-1): DTGVSQNPRHKITKRGQNVTFRCDPISEHNRLYWYRQTLGQGPEFLTYFQNEAQLEKSRLLSDRFSAERPKGSFSTLEIQRTEQGDSAMYLCASSREQGLEFFGPGTRLTVL.

J is TRBJ2-7 and V is TRBV30; D may be TRBD1 (5 bases). V was shortened by 4 bases and J by 1 base, with 5 bases between the two germline ends. The CDR3 runs 11 residues. CDR1 is GTSNPN and CDR2 is SVGIG in the germline V gene (reference sequence). CDR3 in amino acids: CAWTGSYEQYF. CDR3 sequence (DNA): TGTGCCTGGACAGGGTCCTACGAGCAGTACTTC.

This chain links TRBV19 with TRBJ1-3; no reliable D call. In germline, CDR1 is LNHDA, CDR2 SQIVND (reference sequence). This CDR3 is built from 15 residues. Trimming took off 1 base at V and 0 bases at J, with 7 bases between the two ends. Here the CDR3 DNA reads TGTGCCAGTAGTATAGGGGCAAGCTCTGGAAACACCATATATTTT. Encoded protein: CASSIGASSGNTIYF. Variable domain in full (rest from reference TRBV19 and TRBJ1-3): DGGITQSPKYLFRKEGQNVTLSCEQNLNHDAMYWYRQDPGQGLRLIYYSQIVNDFQKGDIAEGYSVSREKKESFPLTVTSAQKNPTAFYLCASSIGASSGNTIYFGEGSWLTVV.

This chain connects TRBV6-5 to TRBJ2-2; TRBD2 matches 7 bases. The CDR3 totals 13 residues. Germline-derived CDR1 and CDR2 are MNHEY and SVGAGI. J gave up 5 bases and V 6 bases, and 3 bases lay outside the gene matches. CDR3 protein: CASRSAGTGELFF. DNA of the CDR3: TGTGCCAGCAGATCAGCGGGGACCGGGGAGCTGTTTTTT.

Only a few counts were recorded for this clone. The J gene is TRBJ1-5, the V gene TRBV5-4; the D is unclear. Germline V lookup: CDR1 SGHNT, CDR2 YYREEE (reference sequence). Trimming removed 4 bases at V and 0 bases at J, with 8 bases between. The CDR3 is made up of 14 amino acids. This CDR3 is CASSDWSSNQPQHF. The CDR3 DNA sequence: TGTGCCAGCAGCGATTGGAGTAGCAATCAGCCCCAGCATTTT.

The J gene is TRBJ2-1, the V gene TRBV5-6; 10 bases map to TRBD1. With V trimmed by 3 bases and J by 8 bases, 2 bases remained unmatched. The CDR3 length is 13 residues. Germline V gene lookup returns CDR1 SGHDT and CDR2 YYEEEE. The CDR3 DNA follows: TGTGCCAGCAGCTATGGGACAGGGGATGAGCAGTTCTTC. It codes for CASSYGTGDEQFF.

The rearrangement joins TRBV5-4 to TRBJ2-5; perhaps TRBD2 as D (5 bases). V lost 1 base to trimming and J lost 1 base, with 8 bases between them. Germline V gives CDR1 SGHNT, CDR2 YYREEE (reference sequence). CDR3 length: 14 amino acids. CDR3 nucleotides: TGTGCCAGCAGCTTGTTGCGGGCCCAAGAGACCCAGTACTTC. Protein sequence: CASSLLRAQETQYF. The entire variable domain, with the rest obtained from reference TRBV5-4 and TRBJ2-5, is as follows: ETGVTQSPTHLIKTRGQQVTLRCSSQSGHNTVSWYQQALGQGPQFIFQYYREEENGRGNFPPRFSGLQFPNYSSELNVNALELDDSALYLCASSLLRAQETQYFGPGTRLLVL.

This sequence joins TRBV19 and TRBJ1-4; no definite D call. Deletions cut 5 bases from V and 5 bases from J, with 12 bases between. The CDR3 is made up of 14 amino acids. CDR1 is LNHDA, CDR2 SQIVND, per germline (reference sequence). The CDR3 nucleotides read TGTGCCAGTAGTCCAATACGGGTAAATGAAAAACTGTTTTTT. Translated, it gives CASSPIRVNEKLFF.

V is TRBV5-4 and J is TRBJ1-3; no clear D. The germline V and J ends were trimmed by 6 bases and 0 bases, with 7 bases remaining between them. This CDR3 spans 13 amino acids. From germline, CDR1 is SGHNT and CDR2 YYREEE (reference sequence). In nucleotides, the CDR3 is TGTGCCAGCACCTCAGTCTCTGGAAACACCATATATTTT. It is translated as CASTSVSGNTIYF. The complete variable domain, with remaining parts taken from reference TRBV5-4 and TRBJ1-3, reads ETGVTQSPTHLIKTRGQQVTLRCSSQSGHNTVSWYQQALGQGPQFIFQYYREEENGRGNFPPRFSGLQFPNYSSELNVNALELDDSALYLCASTSVSGNTIYFGEGSWLTVV.

The chain employs TRBV7-8 and TRBJ2-7; TRBD2 aligns across 9 bases. This CDR3 has 13 amino acids. Germline CDR1 is SGHVS and CDR2 is FQNEAQ. The DNA of the CDR3 is TGTTCTGGGCGAGCAGCGGGAGGTAGTAGGGAGTACTTC. This gives the protein CSGRAAGGSREYF.

The genes are TRBV5-1 and TRBJ2-1; the D gene is possibly TRBD1 (5 bases). Trimming pared 0 bases from V and 5 bases from J, leaving 6 bases between. The CDR3 extends over 13 amino acids. Germline assignment: CDR1 SGHRS and CDR2 YFSETQ. CDR3 amino acids: CASSLARDNEQFF. CDR3 bases: TGCGCCAGCAGCTTGGCCAGGGACAATGAGCAGTTCTTC.

The chain combines TRBV6-1 with TRBJ2-5; TRBD1 matches at 8 bases. The CDR3 covers 16 residues. From germline, CDR1 is MNHNS and CDR2 SASEGT. V lost 4 bases and J lost 5; bases outside the gene matches: 12. CDR3: CASSAQTGGQRETQYF. The CDR3 DNA follows: TGTGCCAGCAGTGCCCAAACAGGGGGACAGAGGGAGACCCAGTACTTC.

The chain recombines TRBV9 with TRBJ1-1; D perhaps matches TRBD1 (5 bases). This CDR3 has 13 residues. V was pared by 1 base and J by 5 bases, with 9 bases between. Per the germline V gene, CDR1 is SGDLS and CDR2 is YYNGEE. CDR3 DNA: TGTGCCAGCAGCGTACCAGGGTTGACTGAAGCTTTCTTT. Translated: CASSVPGLTEAFF. Combining the CDR3 with reference TRBV9 and TRBJ1-1 gives the whole variable domain DSGVTQTPKHLITATGQRVTLRCSPRSGDLSVYWYQQSLDQGLQFLIQYYNGEERAKGNILERFSAQQFPDLHSELNLSSLELGDSALYFCASSVPGLTEAFFGQGTRLTVV.

The chain uses TRBV5-1 and TRBJ1-1; possibly TRBD1 for D (5 bases). Trimming removed 0 bases from V and 4 bases from J, with 10 bases in between. Germline loops: CDR1 SGHRS, CDR2 YFSETQ. The CDR3 covers 14 residues. CDR3 sequence reads: CASSLETRATEAFF. The CDR3 nucleotides read TGCGCCAGCAGCTTGGAGACCAGGGCCACTGAAGCTTTCTTT.

V usage is TRBV5-1 and J usage is TRBJ1-5; 7 bases line up with TRBD1. The V gene's germline CDR1 is SGHRS and CDR2 YFSETQ. This CDR3 has 16 residues. V shed 0 bases, J shed 9 bases, and the junction held 12 bases outside the gene matches. DNA for the CDR3: TGCGCCAGCAGCTTGGATCCGGGACAGACGATTTGGCCCCAGCATTTT. This codes for CASSLDPGQTIWPQHF.

The J gene is TRBJ1-1, the V gene TRBV6-5; D not certain. Per the germline V gene, CDR1 is MNHEY and CDR2 is SVGAGI. V lost 2 bases to trimming and J lost 6 bases, with 13 bases between them. This CDR3 is 14 amino acids long. DNA of the CDR3: TGTGCCAGCAGTTACCAAGAGGGAAAGGCTGAAGCTTTCTTT. It yields the protein CASSYQEGKAEAFF.

This sequence joins TRBV2 and TRBJ2-1; 10 bases are a match to TRBD2. The CDR3 length is 16 residues. Germline values: CDR1 SNHLY, CDR2 FYNNEI. V trimming: 8 bases; J trimming: 8 bases; junction bases outside the gene matches: 15. CDR3 protein: CASRSSSGSFVDEQFF. CDR3 DNA: TGTGCCAGCCGTAGTTCTAGCGGGAGTTTTGTGGATGAGCAGTTCTTC.

This clone was detected once. V gene TRBV5-6 combines with J gene TRBJ1-5; 7 positions agree with TRBD1. After removal of 4 bases from V and 4 bases from J, the junction contained 5 bases not matched to a gene. Germline loops: CDR1 SGHDT, CDR2 YYEEEE. The CDR3 has 14 residues. CDR3 in amino acids: CASSRTGFNQPQHF. CDR3 bases: TGTGCCAGCAGCCGGACAGGATTTAATCAGCCCCAGCATTTT.

The CDR3 DNA reads TGTGCCAGCACCAGAGGGAGGGGCTACGAGCAGTACTTC. Its translation is CASTRGRGYEQYF. The chain carries TRBV2 and TRBJ2-7, with TRBD2 matching over 7 bases. CDR1 is SNHLY, CDR2 FYNNEI, per germline. The CDR3 has 13 residues. V lost 7 bases, J lost 3 bases, and 6 bases stayed unmatched. The full variable domain, in which reference TRBV2 and TRBJ2-7 provide the parts outside the CDR3, is EPEVTQTPSHQVTQMGQEVILRCVPISNHLYFYWYRQILGQKVEFLVSFYNNEISEKSEIFDDQFSVERPDGSNFTLKIRSTKLEDSAMYFCASTRGRGYEQYFGPGTRLTVT.

This rearrangement joins TRBV7-8 to TRBJ1-5; no clear D gene. The V end was cut by 5 bases, the J end by 3 bases, with 11 bases between. The germline CDR1 and CDR2 sequences are SGHVS and FQNEAQ. The length of the CDR3 is 14 residues. CDR3 nucleotides: TGTGCCAGCAGCCGAAGCAGGAACAATCAGCCCCAGCATTTT. Translated, it gives CASSRSRNNQPQHF.

The V gene is TRBV5-1, the J gene TRBJ2-3, with TRBD2 identical over 13 bases. Germline CDR1 is SGHRS and CDR2 is YFSETQ. V lost 4 bases to trimming and J lost 2 bases; unmatched junction nucleotides: 7. The CDR3 has 17 amino acids. CDR3: CASSAGLAGASTDTQYF. The DNA of the CDR3 is TGCGCCAGCAGCGCCGGACTAGCGGGGGCCTCCACAGATACGCAGTATTTT.

The chain employs TRBV7-9 and TRBJ2-5, with TRBD1 matching 7 bases. CDR3 length: 14 residues. The V gene end was trimmed by 4 bases and the J gene end by 4 bases; junction bases not matched to a gene: 6. Germline CDR1 is SEHNR and CDR2 is FQNEAQ (reference sequence). As DNA, the CDR3 is TGTGCCAGCAGCTCGACAGGGTCGTTAGAGACCCAGTACTTC. Amino acid sequence: CASSSTGSLETQYF.

The rearrangement joins TRBV5-1 to TRBJ2-7, with D unclear. V dropped 8 bases and J dropped 6 bases, with 9 bases sitting between them. CDR3 length equals 10 residues. CDR1 and CDR2 (germline): SGHRS, YFSETQ. This CDR3 reads CARAICEQYF. CDR3 coding DNA: TGCGCCAGGGCCATTTGCGAGCAGTACTTC. Filled out from reference TRBV5-1 and TRBJ2-7, the complete variable domain reads KAGVTQTPRYLIKTRGQQVTLSCSPISGHRSVSWYQQTPGQGLQFLFEYFSETQRNKGNFPGRFSGRQFSNSRSEMNVSTLELGDSALYLCARAICEQYFGPGTRLTVT.

The V call is TRBV25-1, the J call TRBJ2-3, with a possible D match to TRBD2 (5 bases). Trimming pared 2 bases from V and 11 bases from J, leaving 11 bases between. Germline V gives CDR1 MGHDK, CDR2 SYGVNS. This CDR3 region has 12 residues. DNA for the CDR3: TGTGCCAGCAGTGAAGGAGGACTTTTGCAGTATTTT. Translated: CASSEGGLLQYF.